One sample yielded the 14 T cell receptor beta chains listed below, sequenced in a study of cytomegalovirus exposure and HLA in healthy donors. Data came from immunoSEQ multiplex PCR; TCRdb stores just in-frame clones and leaves some out. The table includes more than 50,000 clones, roughly 91% detected once. The sequenced material came from PBMCs. The receptor source for this set is a woman in her twenties or thirties in good health and CMV-seronegative.

The chain couples TRBV30 to TRBJ1-5, with TRBD1 matching 7 bases. The length of the CDR3 is 13 residues. The V gene end was trimmed by 4 bases and the J gene end by 1 base; junction bases not matched to a gene: 1. Germline V gives CDR1 GTSNPN, CDR2 SVGIG (reference sequence). The CDR3 loop reads CAWTRGSNQPQHF. Written as DNA, the CDR3 is TGTGCCTGGACCAGGGGGAGCAATCAGCCCCAGCATTTT.

V and J are TRBV7-3 and TRBJ2-1, with D tentatively TRBD1 (5 bases). The germline CDR1 and CDR2 sequences are SGHTA and FQGTGA. Trimming cost V 5 bases and J 5 bases, with 19 bases left between them. The CDR3 runs 16 residues. CDR3 region: CASSPPTLTGNNEQFF. CDR3 nucleotide sequence: TGTGCCAGCAGCCCACCGACTCTCACAGGAAACAATGAGCAGTTCTTC.

This chain links TRBV7-9 with TRBJ2-1, with 12 bases identical to TRBD2. The germline gives CDR1 SEHNR, CDR2 FQNEAQ (reference sequence). The CDR3 consists of 16 residues. The trim removed 5 bases at V and 9 bases at J, leaving 11 bases unmatched. The CDR3 nucleotides read TGTGCCAGCAGCCCAGGACTAGCGGGAAAGGGCGGTGAGCAGTTCTTC. Amino acids: CASSPGLAGKGGEQFF.

This rearrangement joins TRBV11-3 to TRBJ2-1, with 7 bases lining up with TRBD2. The CDR3 has 17 amino acids. The J segment lost 9 bases and the V segment lost 0 bases, leaving 14 bases of the junction unmatched. CDR1 and CDR2 from the germline V gene are SGHNT and YENEEA. CDR3 in amino acids: CASSLDFSTSEQGEQFF. CDR3 coding DNA: TGTGCCAGCAGCTTAGATTTTTCCACTAGCGAACAAGGTGAGCAGTTCTTC.

This clone appeared once. This sequence joins TRBV7-9 and TRBJ1-1; possible D gene TRBD1, 6 bases. Germline-derived CDR1 and CDR2 are SEHNR and FQNEAQ (reference sequence). The V end lost 0 bases, the J end lost 10 bases, and 21 bases lay between the germline ends. This CDR3 comprises 16 residues. CDR3 in DNA: TGTGCCAGCAGCTTAGCCGGGGAGGGACCCGACAGGAGAGCTTTCTTT. Protein: CASSLAGEGPDRRAFF.

The chain has TRBV6-6 and TRBJ1-5, with unresolved D. The CDR3 loop spans 16 amino acids. Germline CDR1 is MNHNY and CDR2 is SVGAGI (reference sequence). Trimming pared 0 bases from V and 4 bases from J, leaving 13 bases between. CDR3 amino acids: CASSYSRSQDNQPQHF. In DNA, the CDR3 is TGTGCCAGCAGTTACTCGAGATCTCAGGATAATCAGCCCCAGCATTTT.

The V call is TRBV19, the J call TRBJ2-1, with 7 nucleotides matching TRBD2. With V trimmed by 0 bases and J by 9 bases, 5 bases remained unmatched. CDR3 size: 14 residues. CDR1 and CDR2 from the germline V gene are LNHDA and SQIVND (reference sequence). The chain's CDR3 is CASSIEEGRVEQFF. CDR3 bases: TGTGCCAGTAGTATAGAGGAGGGGAGGGTTGAGCAGTTCTTC.

This chain joins TRBV2 and TRBJ2-5, with 9 bases aligning to TRBD1. Trimming at V came to 8 bases and at J to 5 bases, leaving 9 bases not matched to a gene. Germline V gives CDR1 SNHLY, CDR2 FYNNEI. CDR3 length equals 14 residues. The CDR3 reads CASAGGTGRETQYF. The DNA for the CDR3 is TGTGCCAGCGCCGGGGGGACAGGGAGGGAGACCCAGTACTTC.

This clone has just one count. The chain uses TRBV14 and TRBJ2-7, with D possibly matching TRBD1 (6 bases). Trimming took 4 bases from V and 3 from J, leaving 16 bases between them. This CDR3 region has 15 residues. Germline V gene lookup returns CDR1 SGHDN and CDR2 FVKESK. CDR3 sequence: CASSPRGGGYYEQYF. CDR3 coding DNA: TGTGCCAGCAGCCCCCGTGGGGGCGGATACTACGAGCAGTACTTC.

V is TRBV7-9 and J is TRBJ1-3; tentatively, D is TRBD1 (6 bases). Trimming pared 2 bases from V and 3 bases from J, leaving 8 bases between. Germline V CDR1 and CDR2: SEHNR, FQNEAQ (reference sequence). The CDR3 has 14 amino acids. The CDR3 DNA follows: TGTGCCAGCAGCTTACAGGACAGTGGAAACACCATATATTTT. This gives the protein CASSLQDSGNTIYF.

The V call is TRBV30, the J call TRBJ1-1; D perhaps matches TRBD1 (6 bases). The CDR3 is made up of 13 amino acids. Germline V gene sequence: CDR1 GTSNPN, CDR2 SVGIG (reference sequence). The ends were cut back, 4 bases at V and 1 base at J, with 10 bases in the middle. CDR3 region: CAWKAGENTEAFF. CDR3 sequence (DNA): TGTGCCTGGAAAGCAGGGGAGAACACTGAAGCTTTCTTT.

This clone is a singleton in its sample. This sequence joins TRBV5-1 and TRBJ2-2; 10 bases line up with TRBD1. Germline V lookup: CDR1 SGHRS, CDR2 YFSETQ. The V and J ends lost 4 bases and 5 bases, in that order; junction bases with no gene match: 5. The CDR3 has 15 residues. This chain's CDR3 is CASSNGQGVTGELFF. The CDR3 coding sequence is TGCGCCAGCAGCAACGGACAGGGGGTGACCGGGGAGCTGTTTTTT.

J is TRBJ1-1 and V is TRBV27; 9 positions agree with TRBD1. The CDR3 spans 14 residues. Losses at the gene ends were 0 bases for V and 7 bases for J; bases not matched to a gene: 3. The germline V gene has CDR1 MNHEY and CDR2 SMNVEV (reference sequence). The CDR3 here is CASSLSGQGYEAFF. The CDR3 DNA reads as TGTGCCAGCAGTTTATCGGGACAGGGCTATGAAGCTTTCTTT.

The rearrangement uses TRBV15 and TRBJ2-5; maybe TRBD2 (5 bases). Trimming cost V 2 bases and J 5 bases, with 12 bases left between them. CDR3 length: 14 residues. In germline, CDR1 is LNHNV, CDR2 YYDKDF (reference sequence). The CDR3 loop reads CATSRPLAGETQYF. CDR3 sequence (DNA): TGTGCCACCAGCAGACCGCTAGCCGGCGAGACCCAGTACTTC.